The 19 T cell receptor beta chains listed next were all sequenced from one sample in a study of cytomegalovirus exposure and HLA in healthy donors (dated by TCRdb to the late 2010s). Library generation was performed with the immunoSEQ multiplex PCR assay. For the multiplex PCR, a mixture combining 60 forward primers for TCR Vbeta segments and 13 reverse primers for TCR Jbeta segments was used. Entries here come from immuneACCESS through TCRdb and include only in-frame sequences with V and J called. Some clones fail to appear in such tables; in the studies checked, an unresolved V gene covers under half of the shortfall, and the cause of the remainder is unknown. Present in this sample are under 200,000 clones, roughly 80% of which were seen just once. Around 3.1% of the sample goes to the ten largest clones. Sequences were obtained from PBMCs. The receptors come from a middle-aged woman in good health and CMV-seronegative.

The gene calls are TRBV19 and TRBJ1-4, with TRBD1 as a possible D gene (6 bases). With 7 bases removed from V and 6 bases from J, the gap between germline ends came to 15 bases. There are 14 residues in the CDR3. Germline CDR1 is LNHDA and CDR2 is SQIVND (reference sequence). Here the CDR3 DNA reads TGTGCCAGTACGACCGGGACATTCTATGAAAAACTGTTTTTT. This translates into CASTTGTFYEKLFF.

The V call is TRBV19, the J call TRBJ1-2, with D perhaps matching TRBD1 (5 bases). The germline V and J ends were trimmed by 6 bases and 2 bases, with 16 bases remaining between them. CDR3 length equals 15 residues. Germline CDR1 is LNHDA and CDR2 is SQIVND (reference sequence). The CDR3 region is CASSDLLGGNYGYTF. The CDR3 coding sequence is TGTGCCAGTAGCGACCTCTTGGGGGGGAACTATGGCTACACCTTC.

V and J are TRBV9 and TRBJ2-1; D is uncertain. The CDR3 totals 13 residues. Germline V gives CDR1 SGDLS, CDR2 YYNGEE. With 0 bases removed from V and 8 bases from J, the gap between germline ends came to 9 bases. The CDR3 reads CASSVDAGYEQFF. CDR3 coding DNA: TGTGCCAGCAGCGTAGATGCCGGGTATGAGCAGTTCTTC. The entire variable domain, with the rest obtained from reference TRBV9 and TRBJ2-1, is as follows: DSGVTQTPKHLITATGQRVTLRCSPRSGDLSVYWYQQSLDQGLQFLIQYYNGEERAKGNILERFSAQQFPDLHSELNLSSLELGDSALYFCASSVDAGYEQFFGPGTRLTVL.

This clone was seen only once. The CDR3 region is CASSLEALGNTGELFF. The CDR3 DNA sequence: TGTGCCAGCAGCCTCGAAGCCCTTGGGAACACCGGGGAGCTGTTTTTT. The chain uses TRBV2 and TRBJ2-2; D is uncertain. CDR1 is SNHLY, CDR2 FYNNEI, per germline. V was shortened by 6 bases and J by 1 base, with 15 bases between the two germline ends. The CDR3 loop spans 16 amino acids.

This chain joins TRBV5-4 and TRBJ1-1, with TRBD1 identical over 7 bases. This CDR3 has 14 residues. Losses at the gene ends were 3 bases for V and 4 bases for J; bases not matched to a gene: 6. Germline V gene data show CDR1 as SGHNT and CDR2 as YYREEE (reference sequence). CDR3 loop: CASSSRGAGTEAFF. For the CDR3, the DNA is TGTGCCAGCAGCTCCAGGGGGGCCGGCACTGAAGCTTTCTTT.

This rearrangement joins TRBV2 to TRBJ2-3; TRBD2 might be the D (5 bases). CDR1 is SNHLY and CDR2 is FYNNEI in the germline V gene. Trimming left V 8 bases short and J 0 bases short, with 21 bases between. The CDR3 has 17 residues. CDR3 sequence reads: CASAGSAKTTSTDTQYF. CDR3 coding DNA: TGTGCCAGCGCCGGTAGCGCTAAAACTACTAGCACAGATACGCAGTATTTT. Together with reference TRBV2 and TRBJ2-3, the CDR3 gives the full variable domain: EPEVTQTPSHQVTQMGQEVILRCVPISNHLYFYWYRQILGQKVEFLVSFYNNEISEKSEIFDDQFSVERPDGSNFTLKIRSTKLEDSAMYFCASAGSAKTTSTDTQYFGPGTRLTVL.

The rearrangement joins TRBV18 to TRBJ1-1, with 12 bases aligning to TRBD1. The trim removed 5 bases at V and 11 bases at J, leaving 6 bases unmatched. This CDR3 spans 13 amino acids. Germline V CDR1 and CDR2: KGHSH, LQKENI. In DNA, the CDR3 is TGTGCCAGCTCAACGGGACAGGGGGCGACGGCTTTCTTT. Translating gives CASSTGQGATAFF.

The CDR3: CASSKQENSNQPQHF. In DNA, the CDR3 is TGTGCCAGTAGTAAACAGGAGAATAGCAATCAGCCCCAGCATTTT. V and J are TRBV19 and TRBJ1-5; possibly TRBD1 for D (5 bases). The CDR3 consists of 15 residues. Germline values: CDR1 LNHDA, CDR2 SQIVND (reference sequence). Deletions cut 4 bases from V and 0 bases from J, with 10 bases between.

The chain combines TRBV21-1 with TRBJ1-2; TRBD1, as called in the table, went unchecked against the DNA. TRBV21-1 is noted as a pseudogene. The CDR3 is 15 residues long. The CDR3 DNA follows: TGTGCCAGCAGCAGGGGGGACAGGGAGGTTGATGGCTACACCTTC. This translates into CASSRGDREVDGYTF.

The chain's CDR3 is CASSGALAALYEQYF. The CDR3 nucleotides read TGTGCCAGCAGCGGGGCACTAGCGGCGCTCTACGAGCAGTACTTC. The chain uses TRBV5-5 and TRBJ2-7; 8 nucleotides match TRBD2. This CDR3 contains 15 residues. Germline CDR1 SGHKS, CDR2 YYEKEE (reference sequence). The trim removed 4 bases at V and 3 bases at J, leaving 9 bases unmatched.

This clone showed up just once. DNA of the CDR3: TGTGCCAGCGCTGAGCGGGGGGTTGGGGAGACCCAGTACTTC. Residues: CASAERGVGETQYF. The V gene is TRBV5-4, the J gene TRBJ2-5; 9 positions agree with TRBD2. The CDR3 is 14 residues long. Per germline, CDR1 SGHNT and CDR2 YYREEE (reference sequence). With V trimmed by 7 bases and J by 5 bases, 9 bases remained unmatched.

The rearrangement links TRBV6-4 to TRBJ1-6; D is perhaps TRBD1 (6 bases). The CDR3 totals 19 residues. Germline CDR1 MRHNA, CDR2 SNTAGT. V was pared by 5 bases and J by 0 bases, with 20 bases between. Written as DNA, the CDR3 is TGTGCCAGCAGTAAATTCCGGGGGGAGGGGGTCTCCTATAATTCACCCCTCCACTTT. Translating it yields CASSKFRGEGVSYNSPLHF.

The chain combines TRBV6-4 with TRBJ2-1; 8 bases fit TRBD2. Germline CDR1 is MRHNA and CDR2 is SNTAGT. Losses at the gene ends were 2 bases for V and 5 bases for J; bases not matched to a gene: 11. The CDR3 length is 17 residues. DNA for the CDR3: TGTGCCAGCAGTGACGAATTCCGGGGGGGCCCCGACAATGAGCAGTTCTTC. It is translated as CASSDEFRGGPDNEQFF.

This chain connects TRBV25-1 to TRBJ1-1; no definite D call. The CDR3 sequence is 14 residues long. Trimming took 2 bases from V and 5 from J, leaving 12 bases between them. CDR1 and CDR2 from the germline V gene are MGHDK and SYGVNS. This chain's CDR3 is CASSEPPRRTEAFF. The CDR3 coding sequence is TGTGCCAGCAGTGAACCCCCCCGGAGGACTGAAGCTTTCTTT.

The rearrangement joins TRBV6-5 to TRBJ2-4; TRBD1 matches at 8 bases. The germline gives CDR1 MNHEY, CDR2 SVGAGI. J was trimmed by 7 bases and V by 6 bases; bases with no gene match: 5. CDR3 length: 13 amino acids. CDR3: CASRPRGLNIQYF. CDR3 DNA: TGTGCCAGCAGGCCCAGGGGGCTGAACATTCAGTACTTC.

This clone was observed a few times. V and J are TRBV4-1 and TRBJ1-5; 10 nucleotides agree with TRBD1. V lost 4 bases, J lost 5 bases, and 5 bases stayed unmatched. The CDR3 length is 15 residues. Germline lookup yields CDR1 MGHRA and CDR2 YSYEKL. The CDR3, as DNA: TGCGCCAGCAGCCCTGCCGGGACAGGGGATCAGCCCCAGCATTTT. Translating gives CASSPAGTGDQPQHF.

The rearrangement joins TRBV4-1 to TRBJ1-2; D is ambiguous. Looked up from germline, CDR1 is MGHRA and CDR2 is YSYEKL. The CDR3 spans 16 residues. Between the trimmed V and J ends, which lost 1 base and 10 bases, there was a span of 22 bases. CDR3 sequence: CASSQGVRQTSLDYTF. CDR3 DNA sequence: TGCGCCAGCAGCCAAGGGGTGAGACAAACGTCCTTAGACTACACCTTC.

CDR3 in amino acids: CASSQDPYTSTDTQYF. CDR3 coding DNA: TGTGCCAGCAGCCAAGACCCGTACACCTCCACAGATACGCAGTATTTT. V and J are TRBV14 and TRBJ2-3; unclear D gene. The CDR3 is 16 amino acids. CDR1 SGHDN and CDR2 FVKESK come from the germline V gene. V was shortened by 0 bases and J by 2 bases, with 12 bases between the two germline ends.

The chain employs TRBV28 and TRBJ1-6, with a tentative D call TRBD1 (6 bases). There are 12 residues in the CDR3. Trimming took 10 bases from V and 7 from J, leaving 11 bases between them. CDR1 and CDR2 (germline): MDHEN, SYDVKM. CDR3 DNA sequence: TGTGCCACAAAGGGGGGGAATTCACCCCTCCACTTT. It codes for CATKGGNSPLHF.